These T cell receptor beta chains were read from a single sample in a study of radiotherapy plus CTLA-4 blockade in lung cancer. Sequencing was performed with immunoSEQ multiplex PCR; in TCRdb, only in-frame clones are kept and a portion is missing. The table lists 81,000 or so clones, about 83% of them singletons. This specimen consisted of peripheral blood, obtained from a patient treated with radiotherapy plus ipilimumab. The source of these receptors is a human donor with non-small cell lung cancer that progressed on radiotherapy plus ipilimumab. The CDR3 runs from the conserved cysteine through the conserved F or W. D genes are given only for firm matches. The listing skips clone size in some rows; elsewhere it reads once, few, many or a size class.

cdr3_nt cdr3_aa d_call v_call clone_size j_call
TGTGCCACCAGCGGGCGACAGGGGGCGATGTATGGCTACACCTTC CATSGRQGAMYGYTF TRBD1 TRBV15 once TRBJ1-2
TGTGCCAGCAGCTTTTTGGGTTGGGAGCAGCCCCAGCATTTT CASSFLGWEQPQHF . TRBV7-8 . TRBJ1-5
TGCGCCAGCAGCTTGGAGGCTAGCGGGAGTACAGATACGCAGTATTTT CASSLEASGSTDTQYF TRBD2 TRBV5-1 . TRBJ2-3
TGTGCCAGCAGTGAGCAAGGGATCTACACCGGGGAGCTGTTTTTT CASSEQGIYTGELFF . TRBV2 . TRBJ2-2
TGCACCAGCAGCCAAGATCTGAGGTCGATGACATTCTATGGCTACACCTTC CTSSQDLRSMTFYGYTF . TRBV1 . TRBJ1-2
TGTGCCAGCGGACTAGTCGGCACCGGGGAGCTGTTTTTT CASGLVGTGELFF TRBD2 TRBV7-2 . TRBJ2-2
TGTGCCAGCAGTCCACCCGGGACAGGGGTCTACGAGCAGTACTTC CASSPPGTGVYEQYF TRBD1 TRBV27 . TRBJ2-7
TGTGCCAGCAGCCAAGAAGGGGCGTTCGGGACTAGCGGGGGGGCTAGCACAGATACGCAGTATTTT CASSQEGAFGTSGGASTDTQYF TRBD2 TRBV4-2 . TRBJ2-3
TGTGCCAGCAGTCAGGCCGCTAACTATGGCTACACCTTC CASSQAANYGYTF . TRBV6-5 . TRBJ1-2
TGTGCCAGTAGTCCGGGACTCGAGAAGACCCAGTACTTC CASSPGLEKTQYF . TRBV19 . TRBJ2-5
TGCGCCAGCAGCCAAGCGGAGGCTGCGGGAAACACCATATATTTT CASSQAEAAGNTIYF . TRBV4-1 . TRBJ1-3
TGTGCCAGCAGCTTAGATCGGGGGCCATACAATGAGCAGTTCTTC CASSLDRGPYNEQFF . TRBV11-3 . TRBJ2-1
TGTGCCAGCAGCAGGGAGGGCACTGAAGCTTTCTTT CASSREGTEAFF . TRBV6-5 . TRBJ1-1
TGCAGTGCTAGTCGCGTTCAGCCCCAGCATTTT CSASRVQPQHF . TRBV20-1 . TRBJ1-5
TGTGCCAGCACCACTAGCGGGAGGGATAGCACAGATACGCAGTATTTT CASTTSGRDSTDTQYF TRBD2 TRBV7-2 . TRBJ2-3
TGTGCCAGCAGCTTCGACCCATCCTACAATGAGCAGTTCTTC CASSFDPSYNEQFF . TRBV7-2 . TRBJ2-1
TGTGCCAGCAGCGTAGATGGAGGGCGTCAGCCCCAGCATTTT CASSVDGGRQPQHF . TRBV9 . TRBJ1-5
TGTGCCAGTCAAACAGGGAATTCACCCCTCCACTTT CASQTGNSPLHF . TRBV19 . TRBJ1-6
TGTGCCAGCAGCTTAGCTGGCGGCTCTGGAAACACCATATATTTT CASSLAGGSGNTIYF . TRBV7-6 . TRBJ1-3
TGTGCCAGCAGCCCAGGGTTCTCTGGAAACACCATATATTTT CASSPGFSGNTIYF . TRBV6-5 . TRBJ1-3
TGTGCCAGTAGCGCCAGGACAGAAAGGAATGAAAAACTGTTTTTT CASSARTERNEKLFF . TRBV19 . TRBJ1-4
TGTGCCAGCTCACCGGCGGTCGAGGGCGCTGAAGCTTTCTTT CASSPAVEGAEAFF . TRBV18 once TRBJ1-1
TGTGCCAGCAGTTCCCTGGAACCCTATAATTCACCCCTCCACTTT CASSSLEPYNSPLHF . TRBV6-5 . TRBJ1-6
TGTGCCAGCAGTTACAGGGGGCTTAACACTGAAGCTTTCTTT CASSYRGLNTEAFF TRBD1 TRBV6-5 once TRBJ1-1
TGCGCCAGCAGCTTGGAGGGGACAGGTTACAATGAGCAGTTCTTC CASSLEGTGYNEQFF TRBD1 TRBV5-1 . TRBJ2-1
TGTGCCAGCAGCTTAGATCAAGTGAACACTGAAGCTTTCTTT CASSLDQVNTEAFF . TRBV11-2 . TRBJ1-1
TGTGCCAGCAGCCCTCCGACCAACACCGGGGAGCTGTTTTTT CASSPPTNTGELFF . TRBV9 once TRBJ2-2
TGTGCCAGCAGCTGGGGACAGGGAAGAGGGGAGACCCAGTACTTC CASSWGQGRGETQYF TRBD1 TRBV27 . TRBJ2-5
TGTGCCAGCAGCCGTGAGCGGCGCACAGATACGCAGTATTTT CASSRERRTDTQYF . TRBV7-2 . TRBJ2-3
TGTGCCAGCAGAGGGCAGGGGGGGACCGGGGAGCTGTTTTTT CASRGQGGTGELFF . TRBV6-1 . TRBJ2-2
TGTGCCATCACAGGGATCTGGGGCAATCAGCCCCAGCATTTT CAITGIWGNQPQHF . TRBV6-1 . TRBJ1-5
TGTGCCAGCAGCTTACGAGACGTGAGCAGATCCTATGGCTACACCTTC CASSLRDVSRSYGYTF . TRBV7-2 . TRBJ1-2
TGTGCCAGCAGCGCCTTGGCAGAAGAATACAATGAGCAGTTCTTC CASSALAEEYNEQFF . TRBV9 . TRBJ2-1
TGTGCCAGCAGCTTAAGGGGGATGAACACTGAAGCTTTCTTT CASSLRGMNTEAFF . TRBV11-2 . TRBJ1-1
TGTGCCAGCAGCCGCCCCTCGGCAACTAATGAAAAACTGTTTTTT CASSRPSATNEKLFF . TRBV5-4 . TRBJ1-4